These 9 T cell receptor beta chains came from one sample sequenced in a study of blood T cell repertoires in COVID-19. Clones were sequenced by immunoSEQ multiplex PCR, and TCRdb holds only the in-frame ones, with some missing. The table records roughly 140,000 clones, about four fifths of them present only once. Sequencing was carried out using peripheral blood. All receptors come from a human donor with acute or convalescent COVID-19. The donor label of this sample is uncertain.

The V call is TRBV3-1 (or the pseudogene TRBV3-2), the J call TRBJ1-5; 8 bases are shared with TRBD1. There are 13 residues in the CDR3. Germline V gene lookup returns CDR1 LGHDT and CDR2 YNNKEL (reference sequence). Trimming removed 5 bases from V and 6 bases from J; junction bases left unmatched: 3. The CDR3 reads CASSFQGAQPQHF. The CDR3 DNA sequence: TGTGCCAGCAGCTTCCAGGGGGCTCAGCCCCAGCATTTT.

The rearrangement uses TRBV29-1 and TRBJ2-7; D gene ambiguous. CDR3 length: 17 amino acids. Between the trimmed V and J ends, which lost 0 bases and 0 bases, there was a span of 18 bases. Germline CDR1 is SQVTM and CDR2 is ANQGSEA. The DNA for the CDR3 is TGCAGCGTTGAAGACTACAGCCAAAACTTAAGCTCCTACGAGCAGTACTTC. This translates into CSVEDYSQNLSSYEQYF.

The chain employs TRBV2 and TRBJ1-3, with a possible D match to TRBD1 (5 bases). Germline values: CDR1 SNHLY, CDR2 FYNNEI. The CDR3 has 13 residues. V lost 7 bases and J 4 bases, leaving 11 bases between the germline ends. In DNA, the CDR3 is TGTGCCAGCAAACAGGAATTCGGAAACACCATATATTTT. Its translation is CASKQEFGNTIYF.

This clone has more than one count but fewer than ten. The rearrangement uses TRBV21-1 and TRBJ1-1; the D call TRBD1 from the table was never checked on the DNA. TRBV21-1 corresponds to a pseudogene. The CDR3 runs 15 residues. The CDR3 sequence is CASSKLGQENTEAFF. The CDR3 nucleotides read TGTGCCAGCAGCAAATTGGGACAGGAGAACACTGAAGCTTTCTTT.

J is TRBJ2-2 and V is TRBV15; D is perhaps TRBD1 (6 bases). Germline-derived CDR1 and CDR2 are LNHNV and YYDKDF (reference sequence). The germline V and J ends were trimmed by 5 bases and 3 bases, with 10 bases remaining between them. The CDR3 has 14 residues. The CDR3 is CATSLGQYTGELFF. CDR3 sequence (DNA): TGTGCCACCAGCCTTGGACAGTACACCGGGGAGCTGTTTTTT.

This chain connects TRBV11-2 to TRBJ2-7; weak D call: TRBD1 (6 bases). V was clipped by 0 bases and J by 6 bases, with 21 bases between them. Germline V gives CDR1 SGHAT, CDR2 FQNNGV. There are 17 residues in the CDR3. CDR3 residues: CASSLDPGTPRRGEQYF. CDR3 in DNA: TGTGCCAGCAGCTTAGATCCGGGGACACCTCGCCGCGGCGAGCAGTACTTC.

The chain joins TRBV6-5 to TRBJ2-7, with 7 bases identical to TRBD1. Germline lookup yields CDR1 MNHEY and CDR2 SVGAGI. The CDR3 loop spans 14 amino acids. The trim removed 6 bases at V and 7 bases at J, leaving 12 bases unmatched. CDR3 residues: CASSRSQGLGEQYF. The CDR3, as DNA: TGTGCCAGCAGCCGATCACAGGGGTTGGGAGAGCAGTACTTC.

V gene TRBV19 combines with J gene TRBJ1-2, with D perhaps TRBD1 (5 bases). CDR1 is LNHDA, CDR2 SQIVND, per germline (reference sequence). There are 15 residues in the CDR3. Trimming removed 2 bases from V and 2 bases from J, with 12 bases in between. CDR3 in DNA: TGTGCCAGTAGTATATCGGGCACAGGAAACTATGGCTACACCTTC. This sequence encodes CASSISGTGNYGYTF.

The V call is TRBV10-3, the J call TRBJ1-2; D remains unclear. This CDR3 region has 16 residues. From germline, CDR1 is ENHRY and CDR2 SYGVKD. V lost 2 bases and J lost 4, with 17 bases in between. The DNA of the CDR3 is TGTGCCATCAGTGAGACTGTGGGGAGATTAAGCTATGGCTACACCTTC. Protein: CAISETVGRLSYGYTF.